These T cell receptor beta chains were read from a single sample in a study of CD8 T cells in Susac syndrome. One entry per CDR3 protein results from TCRdb running MiXCR on the immunoSEQ multiplex PCR reads. The sample includes roughly 180,000 distinct CDR3 sequences, roughly 94% of them seen just once. The sequenced sample was CD4+ T cells from PBMCs. These receptors were obtained from a human donor with Susac syndrome. CDR3s include the opening cysteine and the closing phenylalanine or tryptophan. The D gene is left open where the match is weak. The size entry is marked missing in some rows and otherwise reads once, few, many or a size class.

J | V | length | size | D | CDR3 | DNA
TRBJ1-5 | TRBV9 | 15 | NA | NA | CASSVGPGINQPQHF | TGTGCCAGCAGCGTAGGGCCAGGTATCAATCAGCCCCAGCATTTT
TRBJ1-5 | TRBV29-1 | 13 | once | TRBD1 | CSVGTGGNQPQHF | TGCAGCGTTGGGACAGGGGGCAATCAGCCCCAGCATTTT
TRBJ1-5 | TRBV12-3/TRBV12-4 | 17 | NA | NA | CASSTDLTVWRNQPQHF | TGTGCCAGCAGTACTGACTTGACAGTTTGGCGCAATCAGCCCCAGCATTTT
TRBJ1-2 | TRBV3-1 | 15 | NA | TRBD1 | CASSQGQLGAYGYTF | TGTGCCAGCAGCCAGGGACAGCTTGGAGCCTATGGCTACACCTTC
TRBJ2-1 | TRBV7-2 | 16 | once | TRBD1 | CASSPRTGRSYNEQFF | TGTGCCAGCAGCCCCCGGACAGGGAGATCCTACAATGAGCAGTTCTTC
TRBJ1-4 | TRBV3-1 | 12 | NA | NA | CASSQDMVVLFF | TGTGCCAGCAGCCAAGATATGGTGGTGCTGTTTTTT
TRBJ2-7 | TRBV15 | 17 | NA | TRBD1 | CATSRAPGTGGAYEQYF | TGTGCCACCAGCAGAGCCCCCGGGACAGGGGGTGCCTACGAGCAGTACTTC
TRBJ2-7 | TRBV5-1 | 15 | NA | NA | CASSLVPREPYEQYF | TGCGCCAGCAGCTTGGTCCCAAGGGAACCCTACGAGCAGTACTTC
TRBJ2-5 | TRBV2 | 12 | NA | NA | CASSGQGGIQYF | TGTGCCAGCAGTGGTCAGGGTGGAATCCAGTACTTC
TRBJ2-6 | TRBV9 | 17 | NA | NA | CASSWGRARTGANVLTF | TGTGCCAGCAGCTGGGGCAGGGCCCGCACTGGGGCCAACGTCCTGACTTTC
TRBJ2-1 | TRBV19 | 16 | NA | TRBD2 | CASSIEGSGSYNEQFF | TGTGCCAGTAGTATAGAGGGTAGCGGGAGTTACAATGAGCAGTTCTTC
TRBJ1-6 | TRBV12-3/TRBV12-4 | 14 | NA | NA | CASSPRDAGSPLHF | TGTGCCAGCAGTCCACGGGACGCGGGTTCACCCCTCCACTTT
TRBJ1-2 | TRBV7-2 | 14 | NA | NA | CASSLEGQNYGYTF | TGTGCCAGCAGCTTAGAAGGACAAAACTATGGCTACACCTTC
TRBJ1-2 | TRBV13 | 15 | NA | TRBD1 | CASSPGGQGRYGYTF | TGTGCCAGCAGCCCCGGGGGACAGGGCCGCTATGGCTACACCTTC
TRBJ2-1 | TRBV28 | 16 | NA | TRBD2 | CATTRSGSPSYNEQFF | TGTGCGACCACGCGCAGCGGGAGCCCTTCCTACAATGAGCAGTTCTTC